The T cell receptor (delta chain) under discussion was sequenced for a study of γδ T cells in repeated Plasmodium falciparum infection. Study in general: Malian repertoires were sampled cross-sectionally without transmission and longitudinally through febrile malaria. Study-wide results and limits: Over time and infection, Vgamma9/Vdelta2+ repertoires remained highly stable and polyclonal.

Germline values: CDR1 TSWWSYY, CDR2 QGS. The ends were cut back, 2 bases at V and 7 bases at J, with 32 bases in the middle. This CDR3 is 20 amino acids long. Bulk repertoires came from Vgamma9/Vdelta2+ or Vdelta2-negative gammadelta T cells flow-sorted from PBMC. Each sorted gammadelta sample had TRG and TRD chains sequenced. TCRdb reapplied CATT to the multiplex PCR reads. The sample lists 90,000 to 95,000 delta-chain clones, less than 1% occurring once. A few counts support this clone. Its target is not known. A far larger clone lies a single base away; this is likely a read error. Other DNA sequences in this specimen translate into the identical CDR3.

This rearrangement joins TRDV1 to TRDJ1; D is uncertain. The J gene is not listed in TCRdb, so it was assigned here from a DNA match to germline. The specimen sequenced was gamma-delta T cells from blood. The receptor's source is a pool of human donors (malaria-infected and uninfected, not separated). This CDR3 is CALGENRRYPPPLLGLKLIF. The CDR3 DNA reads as TGTGCTCTTGGGGAAAACCGTCGATATCCTCCCCCCTTACTAGGTCTTAAACTCATCTTT.